This entry lists 18 T cell receptor beta chains sequenced from one sample in a study of cytomegalovirus exposure and HLA in healthy donors. The PCR ran on 60 Vbeta and 13 Jbeta primers. Libraries were prepared by immunoSEQ multiplex PCR; TCRdb keeps only in-frame clonotypes and omits some of them. There are tens of thousands of clones in the sample; around three quarters occur only once, and over 7% lies in the top ten. Source material: PBMCs. The receptor source for this set is a man aged 55 to 70 in good health and CMV-seropositive.

The chain is built from TRBV6-6 and TRBJ2-1; possibly TRBD2 for D (6 bases). V was cut by 0 bases and J by 7 bases, with 16 bases left in between. This CDR3 contains 16 residues. CDR1 and CDR2 (germline): MNHNY, SVGAGI (reference sequence). The CDR3 DNA reads TGTGCCAGCAGTTACTCGAAATTGGGGACTGGAAATGAGCAGTTCTTC. It yields the protein CASSYSKLGTGNEQFF.

This rearrangement joins TRBV29-1 to TRBJ2-1; the D gene is possibly TRBD2 (5 bases). The germline gives CDR1 SQVTM, CDR2 ANQGSEA. The CDR3 loop spans 15 amino acids. Deletions cut 4 bases from V and 0 bases from J, with 13 bases between. The CDR3, as DNA: TGCAGCGTTGCTACCGGGATGAGCTCCTACAATGAGCAGTTCTTC. It translates to CSVATGMSSYNEQFF.

The chain has TRBV29-1 and TRBJ2-1; 9 bases are shared with TRBD2. CDR1 is SQVTM, CDR2 ANQGSEA, per germline. J gave up 3 bases and V 3 bases, and 3 bases lay outside the gene matches. The CDR3 covers 14 residues. The CDR3: CSVDSGSYYNEQFF. The CDR3 nucleotides are TGCAGCGTTGATAGCGGGAGTTACTACAATGAGCAGTTCTTC.

This chain joins TRBV5-1 and TRBJ1-2; 7 nucleotides align to TRBD1. The CDR3 totals 16 residues. The germline CDR1 and CDR2 sequences are SGHRS and YFSETQ. V shed 4 bases and J 0 bases; nucleotides not matched to a gene: 9. CDR3 region: CASSRGQPPANYGYTF. CDR3 sequence (DNA): TGCGCCAGCAGCCGGGGACAGCCACCCGCTAACTATGGCTACACCTTC.

The chain joins TRBV7-9 to TRBJ2-2; D gene unclear. This CDR3 is built from 17 residues. The V end was cut by 1 base, the J end by 1 base, with 13 bases between. CDR1 is SEHNR and CDR2 is FQNEAQ in the germline V gene (reference sequence). In nucleotides, the CDR3 is TGTGCCAGCAGCTTAGTCCTGTTAGTTGAGAACACCGGGGAGCTGTTTTTT. Amino acids: CASSLVLLVENTGELFF.

The gene calls are TRBV10-1 and TRBJ2-3; 9 nucleotides agree with TRBD2. Germline V gene data show CDR1 as WNHNN and CDR2 as SYGVQD (reference sequence). CDR3 length: 17 amino acids. V trimming: 10 bases; J trimming: 2 bases; junction bases outside the gene matches: 16. The CDR3 reads CATELAGEILFTDTQYF. The CDR3 DNA reads TGCGCCACCGAATTAGCGGGGGAAATACTATTCACAGATACGCAGTATTTT.

The V and J genes are TRBV11-2 and TRBJ1-1; no definite D call. V was clipped by 0 bases and J by 5 bases, with 7 bases between them. This CDR3 comprises 13 residues. Germline V gene lookup returns CDR1 SGHAT and CDR2 FQNNGV. CDR3 nucleotides: TGTGCCAGCAGCTTAGAGAGGCAGACTGAAGCTTTCTTT. Protein: CASSLERQTEAFF.

The chain is built from TRBV10-2 and TRBJ2-4; perhaps TRBD2 as D (5 bases). The CDR3 is 13 residues long. Germline V CDR1 and CDR2: WSHSY, SAAADI. The V and J ends lost 3 bases and 9 bases respectively, with 12 bases between them. CDR3 sequence (DNA): TGCGCCAGCAGTGATGTGGTCCGGGGCATTCAGTACTTC. It codes for CASSDVVRGIQYF.

The chain recombines TRBV13 with TRBJ2-2, with 8 bases identical to TRBD1. Trimming cost V 4 bases and J 4 bases; bases outside gene matches: 17. Germline CDR1 is PRHDT and CDR2 is FYEKMQ (reference sequence). The length of the CDR3 is 19 residues. The CDR3 DNA reads as TGTGCCAGCAGCTCTTCTTCTATGCCAGGGGGCGCGAGCACCGGGGAGCTGTTTTTT. It is translated as CASSSSSMPGGASTGELFF.

This clone turned up a few times. The chain links TRBV6-6 to TRBJ2-3; 7 positions match TRBD2. This CDR3 is 15 amino acids long. Losses at the gene ends were 0 bases for V and 3 bases for J; bases not matched to a gene: 3. Germline lookup yields CDR1 MNHNY and CDR2 SVGAGI (reference sequence). The CDR3: CASSYSSGRTDTQYF. Here the CDR3 DNA reads TGTGCCAGCAGTTACTCTTCCGGGAGGACAGATACGCAGTATTTT.

V gene TRBV10-2 combines with J gene TRBJ2-5, with 7 positions matching TRBD1. Per the germline V gene, CDR1 is WSHSY and CDR2 is SAAADI. The CDR3 is 17 amino acids. Trimming cost V 0 bases and J 4 bases; bases outside gene matches: 11. The CDR3 DNA follows: TGCGCCAGCAGTGAGTCGACTGGACAGGTCAGACGAGAGACCCAGTACTTC. It translates to CASSESTGQVRRETQYF.

This clone was counted once. This chain links TRBV10-3 with TRBJ1-5; 7 nucleotides line up with TRBD1. V lost 6 bases, J lost 2 bases, and 4 bases stayed unmatched. This CDR3 contains 14 residues. Germline V gene sequence: CDR1 ENHRY, CDR2 SYGVKD. CDR3 in DNA: TGTGCCATCAGCGCCCAGGGGGGCAATCAGCCCCAGCATTTT. Translating it yields CAISAQGGNQPQHF.

V gene TRBV2 combines with J gene TRBJ2-1, with unresolved D. The CDR3 totals 13 residues. Deletions cut 6 bases from V and 0 bases from J, with 6 bases between. Germline lookup yields CDR1 SNHLY and CDR2 FYNNEI. The CDR3 DNA reads as TGTGCCAGCAGCCAGAACTCCTACAATGAGCAGTTCTTC. This codes for CASSQNSYNEQFF.

The chain employs TRBV7-9 and TRBJ1-5, with D possibly being TRBD1 (5 bases). Germline CDR1 and CDR2: SEHNR and FQNEAQ (reference sequence). The CDR3 spans 14 residues. V was shortened by 5 bases and J by 6 bases, with 14 bases between the two germline ends. The CDR3 nucleotides are TGTGCCAGCAGCGAAAATCAGGGTGGTCAGCCCCAGCATTTT. The encoded protein is CASSENQGGQPQHF.

The CDR3 here is CATSSRTGASYEQYF. CDR3 coding DNA: TGTGCCACCAGCAGTCGGACAGGGGCGTCCTACGAGCAGTACTTC. This chain links TRBV15 with TRBJ2-7; TRBD1 aligns across 9 bases. The CDR3 sequence is 15 residues long. V gave up 3 bases and J gave up 1 base; unmatched junction bases: 4. The V gene's germline CDR1 is LNHNV and CDR2 YYDKDF (reference sequence).

The DNA for the CDR3 is TGTGCCAGCAGAGGGGGGACAGGGGTGAATCAGCCCCAGCATTTT. It codes for CASRGGTGVNQPQHF. The V gene is TRBV7-2, the J gene TRBJ1-5; 10 bases fit TRBD1. Germline CDR1 reads SGHTA; CDR2 reads FQGNSA. V dropped 6 bases and J dropped 4; count of bases not matched to a gene: 6. There are 15 residues in the CDR3.

The V gene is TRBV9, the J gene TRBJ2-1, with 11 bases lining up with TRBD2. Germline CDR1 reads SGDLS; CDR2 reads YYNGEE. V shed 2 bases, J shed 9 bases, and the junction held 4 bases outside the gene matches. The CDR3 length is 14 residues. CDR3 nucleotides: TGTGCCAGCAGCGTTACTAGCGGGAGCTTTGAGCAGTTCTTC. This codes for CASSVTSGSFEQFF.

The chain carries TRBV29-1 and TRBJ2-5, with a weak D call TRBD2 (6 bases). Deletions cut 8 bases from V and 4 bases from J, with 17 bases between. CDR3 length equals 13 residues. The V gene's germline CDR1 is SQVTM and CDR2 ANQGSEA. The CDR3 loop reads CSPIGRGRETQYF. In DNA form, the CDR3 reads TGCAGCCCGATCGGGAGAGGGAGAGAGACCCAGTACTTC.